This T cell receptor beta chain is drawn from a study of response to subunit inactivated influenza vaccine (dated by TCRdb to 2016 to 2019). Regarding the research as a whole: To follow how T cells responded to a trivalent subunit inactivated influenza vaccine, the researchers relied on deep quantitative profiling of the T cell receptor repertoire. Summary of the overall study and its limitations: It was suggested by the authors that each seasonal influenza vaccination may recruit only a limited number of new T cells.

This clonotype was observed a few times. Its antigen specificity is not known. Base qualities are missing; no much larger clone stands one base away. Libraries were prepared through RT-PCR. Sequencing used an Illumina HiSeq 2500. The public reads were reanalyzed by TCRdb: fastp trimming at Q25, MiXCR alignment, in-frame beta chains only. Records with the same CDR3 protein are collapsed into one entry carrying the most frequent genes and DNA. In all, the sample holds about 520,000 distinct CDR3 sequences, and around 25% of those were seen once. The leading ten clones occupy under 2.5% of the sample. V is pared back by 2 bases and J by 4 bases, with 9 bases lying between the germline termini. The CDR3, from cysteine to phenylalanine, totals 13 residues. Only the CDR3 DNA is retained, 39 bases long and in frame from the first base.

The specimen comprised CD4+ T cells sorted from PBMCs, sampled about 5 days after vaccination. The V and J genes are TRBV12-3 or TRBV12-4 and TRBJ2-7, and possibly TRBD1, on 5 matching bases. The receptor was isolated from a man aged 45 to 65 who received an inactivated influenza vaccine. Donor details come from another sample of the same person, matched by shared clones. CDR3 reads: CASSLQDIYEQYF. The nucleotides are TGTGCCAGCAGTTTACAGGACATATACGAGCAGTACTTC.